This entry features one TCR beta chain sequence. No antigen is known for it. The CDR3 covers 15 residues. Germline CDR1 and CDR2: SQVTM and ANQGSEA. Unmatched junction bases numbered 8, after V lost 7 bases and J lost 0 bases. The sample belongs to a study of CD8+ T cells in alopecia areata. General study findings and limits: Lesional scalp displayed greater clonality than normal scalp, most notably in alopecia totalis/universalis.

The treatment is: oral pan-JAK inhibitor, 5-10 mg twice daily. RNA, once extracted, was reverse transcribed into cDNA for use as the sequencing template. The method was immunoSEQ multiplex PCR; TCRdb's version includes in-frame clones alone and lacks a portion of them. This sample has roughly 170,000 clones, with roughly three fifths found just once. This clonotype originated in a human donor with alopecia areata. The J gene is TRBJ1-4, the V gene TRBV29-1; 7 bases line up with TRBD1. The sample was CD8+ T cells sorted from blood, taken at week 24, from a patient treated with tofacitinib. As DNA, the CDR3 is TGCAGCGCTAAGGGGGCCGAAGCAACTAATGAAAAACTGTTTTTT. Its protein product is CSAKGAEATNEKLFF.